These T cell receptor beta chains were read from a single sample in a study of a mutant IDH1 vaccine in newly diagnosed glioma. Some clones are missing from TCRdb's copy, which holds only in-frame ones; the method was immunoSEQ multiplex PCR. Of tens of thousands of clones in the sample, 83% were seen once. The sequencing used PBMCs, collected from a glioma patient treated with radiotherapy, temozolomide or both. Receptor source: a woman in her forties or fifties with glioma. Each CDR3 is given with its conserved first and last residue. The D gene is left open where the match is weak. Size tells how often a clone was seen (once, few, many) or the class of an expanded clone, and some rows leave it out.

V gene	J gene	D gene	clone size	CDR3 protein	CDR3 DNA
TRBV6-1	TRBJ1-1	NA	NA	CAILKGHSGTEAFF	TGTGCCATCTTAAAGGGCCATAGCGGCACTGAAGCTTTCTTT
TRBV6-5	TRBJ2-2	TRBD1	NA	CASSYSTGVAGELFF	TGTGCCAGCAGTTACTCGACAGGGGTAGCCGGGGAGCTGTTTTTT
TRBV5-8	TRBJ1-2	TRBD1	NA	CASSLEGAGYGYTF	TGTGCCAGCAGCTTGGAGGGGGCTGGCTATGGCTACACCTTC
TRBV11-2	TRBJ2-3	TRBD2	NA	CASRLAGGQDTQYF	TGTGCCAGCAGGCTAGCGGGGGGGCAAGATACGCAGTATTTT
TRBV7-9	TRBJ2-1	NA	NA	CASSSPGAAFYNEQFF	TGTGCCAGCAGTTCCCCCGGGGCAGCTTTCTACAATGAGCAGTTCTTC
TRBV9	TRBJ2-7	TRBD2	NA	CASSVAAGALGQYF	TGTGCCAGCAGCGTAGCAGCGGGGGCCCTTGGGCAGTACTTC
TRBV5-6	TRBJ1-1	NA	NA	CASSLGGMAGGRFTEAFF	TGTGCCAGCAGCTTGGGCGGTATGGCGGGGGGGAGATTCACTGAAGCTTTCTTT
TRBV5-4	TRBJ1-1	TRBD1	NA	CASSLATGITEAFF	TGTGCCAGCAGCTTGGCGACAGGGATCACTGAAGCTTTCTTT
TRBV5-1	TRBJ1-1	NA	once	CASSLSGGITEAFF	TGCGCCAGCAGCTTGTCAGGAGGGATCACTGAAGCTTTCTTT
TRBV5-4	TRBJ2-5	NA	few	CASSVQETQYF	TGTGCCAGCAGCGTACAAGAGACCCAGTACTTC
TRBV7-9	TRBJ1-2	NA	NA	CASRQGRSSSYTF	TGTGCCAGCAGACAGGGAAGAAGTTCTAGCTACACCTTC
TRBV29-1	TRBJ1-2	NA	NA	CSAGSDYGYTF	TGCAGCGCAGGGTCGGACTATGGCTACACCTTC
TRBV4-2	TRBJ1-5	NA	NA	CASSQTADSNQPQHF	TGTGCCAGCAGCCAGACAGCAGATAGCAATCAGCCCCAGCATTTT
TRBV4-2	TRBJ1-5	NA	NA	CASSQEALNQPQHF	TGTGCCAGCAGCCAAGAAGCCCTCAATCAGCCCCAGCATTTT
TRBV5-8	TRBJ2-3	NA	once	CASSRGADTQYF	TGTGCCAGCAGCCGGGGTGCAGATACGCAGTATTTT
TRBV19	TRBJ1-5	NA	NA	CASSIVRGGKGNQPQHF	TGTGCCAGTAGTATAGTGCGGGGAGGGAAGGGCAATCAGCCCCAGCATTTT
TRBV20-1	TRBJ1-6	NA	NA	CSASFPPLHF	TGCAGTGCTAGTTTTCCACCCCTCCACTTT
TRBV29-1	TRBJ2-7	TRBD1	NA	CSAGTGLAYEQYF	TGCAGCGCAGGGACAGGGCTAGCCTACGAGCAGTACTTC
TRBV4-3	TRBJ2-3	NA	NA	CASSLHTGLTSTDTQYF	TGCGCCAGCAGCCTGCACACAGGGCTCACTAGCACAGATACGCAGTATTTT
TRBV30	TRBJ2-1	NA	NA	CAWAGLGSYNEQFF	TGTGCCTGGGCGGGCTTAGGATCCTACAATGAGCAGTTCTTC
TRBV7-8	TRBJ1-1	NA	NA	CASSLRSGRETEAFF	TGTGCCAGCAGCTTAAGATCGGGGCGCGAAACTGAAGCTTTCTTT
TRBV11-3	TRBJ1-1	TRBD1	once	CASSHRGQANTEAFF	TGTGCCAGCAGCCACCGAGGACAGGCGAACACTGAAGCTTTCTTT
TRBV9	TRBJ2-5	NA	NA	CASSRAQETQYF	TGTGCCAGCAGCCGTGCCCAAGAGACCCAGTACTTC
TRBV4-3	TRBJ1-1	NA	NA	CASSQDLAANTEAFF	TGCGCCAGCAGCCAAGATCTGGCTGCAAACACTGAAGCTTTCTTT
TRBV2	TRBJ2-6	TRBD1	NA	CASYQGAGANVLTF	TGTGCCAGCTATCAGGGGGCTGGGGCCAACGTCCTGACTTTC
TRBV5-1	TRBJ1-2	TRBD1	NA	CASGTGGFGYTF	TGCGCCAGCGGCACAGGGGGTTTTGGCTACACCTTC
TRBV5-1	TRBJ2-7	NA	NA	CASSLNPSNEQYF	TGCGCCAGCAGTCTGAACCCCTCCAACGAGCAGTACTTC
TRBV7-8	TRBJ1-4	TRBD1	NA	CASSFARGGIEKLFF	TGTGCCAGCAGCTTCGCCAGGGGGGGGATTGAAAAACTGTTTTTT
TRBV5-1	TRBJ2-7	NA	NA	CASSEESYEQYF	TGCGCCAGCAGCGAAGAATCCTACGAGCAGTACTTC
TRBV29-1	TRBJ2-7	NA	NA	CSVGGGYEQYF	TGCAGCGTTGGTGGCGGATACGAGCAGTACTTC
TRBV10-1	TRBJ2-3	NA	NA	CASSVGAGADTQYF	TGCGCCAGCAGTGTAGGGGCAGGGGCAGATACGCAGTATTTT
TRBV5-5	TRBJ1-6	TRBD1	NA	CASSLVGDRGISPLHF	TGTGCCAGCAGCTTGGTCGGGGACAGGGGTATTTCACCCCTCCACTTT
TRBV4-3	TRBJ1-1	NA	NA	CASSQGTGANTEAFF	TGCGCCAGCAGCCAAGGAACGGGTGCGAACACTGAAGCTTTCTTT
TRBV6-4	TRBJ1-1	NA	NA	CASRDGEGTAFF	TGTGCCAGCAGAGACGGGGAGGGTACAGCTTTCTTT
TRBV20-1	TRBJ1-1	NA	NA	CSAQKGTEAFF	TGCAGTGCTCAGAAGGGCACTGAAGCTTTCTTT
TRBV5-4	TRBJ2-2	NA	NA	CASSLGPNTGELFF	TGTGCCAGCAGCCTGGGACCGAACACCGGGGAGCTGTTTTTT
TRBV7-2	TRBJ2-7	TRBD2	NA	CASSLEAGLAGESYEQYF	TGTGCCAGCAGCTTAGAAGCCGGACTAGCGGGGGAATCCTACGAGCAGTACTTC
TRBV30	TRBJ1-4	NA	NA	CAWSVISEKLFF	TGTGCCTGGAGTGTAATTTCAGAAAAACTGTTTTTT
TRBV6-5	TRBJ2-2	NA	NA	CASSLYRATGELFF	TGTGCCAGCAGTTTATACAGGGCCACCGGGGAGCTGTTTTTT
TRBV4-1	TRBJ1-5	NA	few	CASSQDQAQPQHF	TGCGCCAGCAGCCAAGACCAGGCTCAGCCCCAGCATTTT
TRBV5-1	TRBJ2-1	TRBD1	NA	CASSKLPGDRGYSVEQFF	TGCGCCAGCAGCAAACTGCCTGGGGACAGGGGTTATTCGGTTGAGCAGTTCTTC